The sequence of this T cell receptor beta chain was determined in a study of blood T cell repertoires in COVID-19. Background on the study: Sites in the United States, Italy and Spain provided acute and convalescent COVID-19 samples. PBMCs, B-cell-depleted T cells, or T cells were the source of the cDNA or gDNA that made up the material.

The CDR3 is made up of 14 amino acids. Germline loops: CDR1 SGHRS, CDR2 YFSETQ. V trimming: 6 bases; J trimming: 6 bases; junction bases outside the gene matches: 9. Original data processing: The authors estimated nucleated cell counts from reference gene primer amplification. Using immunoSEQ multiplex PCR, the repertoire was profiled, and TCRdb retains in-frame clones only, with some absent. For V, J and clone size, that table is used; D and trimming come from the DNA. The sample includes hundreds of thousands of clones, 70% to 80% of them seen just once. The V call is TRBV5-1, the J call TRBJ2-7; 10 positions match TRBD2. The TCR originated in an elderly woman with acute or convalescent COVID-19. The sample comprised peripheral blood. CDR3 protein: CASKRLAGVGEQYF. The CDR3 DNA sequence: TGCGCCAGCAAGAGGCTAGCGGGAGTGGGCGAGCAGTACTTC.